Presented here are 4 T cell receptor beta chains from one specimen sequenced in a study of T cell responses to AZD1222 COVID-19 vaccine. The repertoire was sequenced with immunoSEQ multiplex PCR; TCRdb's copy has only in-frame clones and lacks some. Of about 200,000 clones in the sample, around 90% are singletons; the top ten hold less than 4%. The sample consisted of peripheral blood, taken 28 days after the second dose of the MenACWY control vaccine. The receptors come from an adult who received the MenACWY meningococcal vaccine as a control.

This clone has a handful of counts. The V gene is TRBV4-3, the J gene TRBJ2-2, with TRBD1 matching 7 bases. The CDR3 is made up of 17 amino acids. V shed 4 bases and J 6 bases; nucleotides not matched to a gene: 14. The germline gives CDR1 LGHNA, CDR2 YSLEER. CDR3 protein: CASSLKEGAGLPGELFF. The CDR3 DNA reads as TGCGCCAGCAGCCTTAAAGAGGGGGCCGGTTTGCCCGGGGAGCTGTTTTTT.

The chain recombines TRBV5-1 with TRBJ2-5, with 12 bases matching TRBD1. Losses at the gene ends were 0 bases for V and 1 base for J; bases not matched to a gene: 16. The V gene's germline CDR1 is SGHRS and CDR2 YFSETQ. The CDR3 covers 21 residues. The CDR3 DNA sequence: TGCGCCAGCAGCTTGGTCGCCGGGACAGGGGGCGAAGGGAACATCCAAGAGACCCAGTACTTC. It specifies CASSLVAGTGGEGNIQETQYF.

This clone occurred many times. The V and J genes are TRBV27 and TRBJ1-2; D ambiguous. The germline V gene has CDR1 MNHEY and CDR2 SMNVEV (reference sequence). V gave up 5 bases and J gave up 8 bases, with 15 bases separating them. CDR3 length: 13 residues. CDR3 coding DNA: TGTGCCAGCAGTCCGTCGAACCGTTGGGGCTACACCTTC. Translation: CASSPSNRWGYTF.

The table lists this clone with a count of one. Other DNA sequences in this sample translate to the same CDR3. The chain uses TRBV7-2 and TRBJ2-3, with 9 bases matching TRBD2. CDR1 and CDR2 (germline): SGHTA, FQGNSA. This CDR3 is built from 16 residues. Trimming at V came to 3 bases and at J to 1 base, leaving 5 bases not matched to a gene. CDR3 sequence: CASSLVGTSRTDTQYF. In DNA form, the CDR3 reads TGTGCCAGCAGCTTGGTCGGGACTAGCCGCACAGATACGCAGTATTTT.